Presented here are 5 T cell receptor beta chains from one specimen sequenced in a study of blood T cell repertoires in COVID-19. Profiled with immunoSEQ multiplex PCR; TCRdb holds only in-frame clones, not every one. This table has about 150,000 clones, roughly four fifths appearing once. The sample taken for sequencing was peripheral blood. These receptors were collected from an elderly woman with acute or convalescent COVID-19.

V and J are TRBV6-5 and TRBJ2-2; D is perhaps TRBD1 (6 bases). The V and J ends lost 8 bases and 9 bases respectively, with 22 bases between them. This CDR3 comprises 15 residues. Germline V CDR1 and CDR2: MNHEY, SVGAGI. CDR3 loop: CASEPDRWPRWELFF. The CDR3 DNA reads TGTGCCAGCGAACCAGACAGGTGGCCGAGGTGGGAGCTGTTTTTT.

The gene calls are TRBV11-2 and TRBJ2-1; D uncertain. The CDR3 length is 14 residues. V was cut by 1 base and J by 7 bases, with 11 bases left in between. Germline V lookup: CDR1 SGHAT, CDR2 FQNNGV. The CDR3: CASSLGWRDNEQFF. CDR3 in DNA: TGTGCCAGCAGCTTAGGGTGGAGAGATAATGAGCAGTTCTTC.

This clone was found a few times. The DNA for the CDR3 is TGTGCCAGCAGCCCTACAAGTTTCAGGGGGAACACTGAAGCTTTCTTT. This encodes CASSPTSFRGNTEAFF. This chain uses TRBV3-1 (or the pseudogene TRBV3-2) with TRBJ1-1; D possibly corresponds to TRBD1 (6 bases). The CDR3 is made up of 16 amino acids. The germline V gene encodes CDR1 LGHDT and CDR2 YNNKEL (reference sequence). V dropped 4 bases and J dropped 1 base, with 16 bases sitting between them.

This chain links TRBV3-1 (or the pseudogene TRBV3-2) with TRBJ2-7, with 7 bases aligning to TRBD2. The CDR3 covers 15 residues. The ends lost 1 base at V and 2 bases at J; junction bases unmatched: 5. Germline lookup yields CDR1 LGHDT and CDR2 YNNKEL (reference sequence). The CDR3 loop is CASSQAGGGTYEQYF. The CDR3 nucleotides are TGTGCCAGCAGCCAAGCGGGGGGTGGAACCTACGAGCAGTACTTC.

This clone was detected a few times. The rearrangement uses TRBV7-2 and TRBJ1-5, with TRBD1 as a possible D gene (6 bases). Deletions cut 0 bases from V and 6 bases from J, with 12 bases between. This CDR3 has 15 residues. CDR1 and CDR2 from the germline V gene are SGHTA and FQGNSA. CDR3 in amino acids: CASSLAGTTFQPQHF. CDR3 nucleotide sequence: TGTGCCAGCAGCTTAGCCGGGACAACGTTTCAGCCCCAGCATTTT.